Listed below are T cell receptor beta chains from one sample, sequenced in a study of OX40 agonist ivuxolimab in advanced cancers. Assay used: immunoSEQ multiplex PCR; TCRdb lists only in-frame clones, some missing. The sample contains about 90,000 clones, 87% of which appear only once. Sequencing used CD4+ or CD8+ T cells sorted from blood, obtained in a trial of the OX40 agonist ivuxolimab. The receptors come from an adult with an advanced solid tumor such as melanoma, head and neck, liver or kidney cancer. The CDR3 runs from the conserved cysteine through the conserved F or W. Each record gives: J gene, V gene, D gene, clone size, CDR3 protein, CDR3 DNA. A D gene is named only where the DNA matches it firmly. Clone sizes are given selectively: once, few, many, or a class where the clone is expanded.

TRBJ2-3 | TRBV18 | - | - | CASSPLGVGTDTQYF | TGTGCCAGCTCACCACTGGGGGTGGGCACAGATACGCAGTATTTT
TRBJ2-5 | TRBV5-6 | - | - | CASSLATAAGTQYF | TGTGCCAGCAGCTTGGCGACGGCAGCCGGGACCCAGTACTTC
TRBJ2-2 | TRBV9 | - | - | CASSVDIYTGELFF | TGTGCCAGCAGCGTAGATATTTACACCGGGGAGCTGTTTTTT
TRBJ2-7 | TRBV13 | - | - | CASSLGDEAYEQYF | TGTGCCAGCAGCTTAGGGGATGAGGCGTACGAGCAGTACTTC
TRBJ2-5 | TRBV5-4 | - | - | CASSPRTGSGNGETQYF | TGTGCCAGCAGCCCACGTACAGGGTCCGGGAACGGGGAGACCCAGTACTTC
TRBJ2-1 | TRBV6-1 | TRBD2 | once | CASKRLAGENEQFF | TGTGCCAGCAAGCGACTAGCGGGGGAGAATGAGCAGTTCTTC
TRBJ1-6 | TRBV6-5 | TRBD1 | - | CASSVRDRATVPLHF | TGTGCCAGCAGTGTTCGTGACAGGGCCACGGTACCCCTCCACTTT
TRBJ1-5 | TRBV19 | - | - | CASSGGGGQPQHF | TGTGCCAGTAGTGGGGGAGGGGGTCAGCCCCAGCATTTT
TRBJ1-2 | TRBV28 | - | - | CASSRLSRGGYTF | TGTGCCAGCAGCCGTTTGAGTCGCGGGGGCTACACCTTC
TRBJ1-5 | TRBV25-1 | TRBD1 | few | CASSTEGQGQDQPQHF | TGTGCCAGCAGCACGGAGGGACAGGGGCAAGATCAGCCCCAGCATTTT
TRBJ1-5 | TRBV18 | - | - | CASSPGNGNQPQHF | TGTGCCAGCTCACCTGGGAATGGCAATCAGCCCCAGCATTTT
TRBJ2-7 | TRBV14 | TRBD2 | - | CASSLGLAGSYEQYF | TGTGCCAGCAGCCTGGGACTAGCGGGATCATATGAGCAGTACTTC
TRBJ2-3 | TRBV29-1 | - | - | CSGHQDTQYF | TGCAGCGGGCATCAGGATACGCAGTATTTT
TRBJ2-1 | TRBV11-3 | TRBD2 | - | CASRPGGRGINNEQFF | TGTGCCAGCAGGCCGGGAGGGCGGGGGATCAACAATGAGCAGTTCTTC
TRBJ2-1 | TRBV6-5 | TRBD1 | - | CASGERTGGMNEQFF | TGTGCCAGCGGCGAAAGGACAGGGGGAATGAATGAGCAGTTCTTC
TRBJ1-3 | TRBV4-2 | - | - | CASSQDRGSGNTIYF | TGTGCCAGCAGCCAAGATAGAGGGTCTGGAAACACCATATATTTT
TRBJ2-3 | TRBV11-2 | TRBD1 | - | CASSLAGGTGGLDTQYF | TGTGCCAGCAGCTTAGCGGGCGGGACAGGGGGCCTAGATACGCAGTATTTT
TRBJ2-1 | TRBV15 | TRBD2 | - | CATSRGRVAGGYNEQFF | TGTGCCACCAGCAGAGGAAGAGTAGCGGGCGGGTACAATGAGCAGTTCTTC
TRBJ1-2 | TRBV4-3 | TRBD1 | - | CASSQDSTGGGYGYTF | TGCGCCAGCAGCCAAGATTCGACAGGGGGGGGGTATGGCTACACCTTC
TRBJ1-1 | TRBV19 | TRBD1 | - | CASTDRVWQAFF | TGTGCCAGCACTGACAGGGTTTGGCAAGCTTTCTTT
TRBJ1-2 | TRBV28 | - | once | CASTDLGTLENTF | TGTGCCAGCACCGACCTAGGGACACTAGAAAACACCTTC
TRBJ1-2 | TRBV28 | TRBD1 | once | CASSFRTGVYGYTF | TGTGCCAGCAGTTTCCGGACAGGGGTCTATGGCTACACCTTC
TRBJ2-1 | TRBV29-1 | - | - | CSVGASSIEQFF | TGCAGCGTTGGGGCTAGTTCGATTGAGCAGTTCTTC
TRBJ2-3 | TRBV6-6 | TRBD1 | - | CASIMTGGTDTQYF | TGTGCCAGCATCATGACAGGGGGCACAGATACGCAGTATTTT
TRBJ2-2 | TRBV9 | - | - | CASSVGPGPGELFF | TGTGCCAGCAGCGTAGGGCCGGGACCCGGGGAGCTGTTTTTT
TRBJ2-1 | TRBV10-3 | - | - | CASGQGFREQFF | TGTGCCAGCGGTCAGGGGTTCAGGGAGCAGTTCTTC
TRBJ1-2 | TRBV5-6 | - | few | CASSLGQNYGYTF | TGTGCCAGCAGCTTGGGACAGAACTATGGCTACACCTTC
TRBJ1-1 | TRBV28 | - | many | CASSSGRQNTEAFF | TGTGCCAGCAGTTCGGGACGGCAGAACACTGAAGCTTTCTTT
TRBJ1-2 | TRBV28 | - | - | CASSLRGDIENYGYTF | TGTGCCAGCAGTTTACGAGGGGACATCGAAAACTATGGCTACACCTTC
TRBJ1-6 | TRBV7-2 | TRBD1 | - | CASTLQGGSPLHF | TGTGCCAGCACCCTACAGGGGGGTTCACCCCTCCACTTT
TRBJ1-1 | TRBV29-1 | - | few | CSVNTGKAAFF | TGCAGCGTCAATACAGGGAAAGCAGCTTTCTTT